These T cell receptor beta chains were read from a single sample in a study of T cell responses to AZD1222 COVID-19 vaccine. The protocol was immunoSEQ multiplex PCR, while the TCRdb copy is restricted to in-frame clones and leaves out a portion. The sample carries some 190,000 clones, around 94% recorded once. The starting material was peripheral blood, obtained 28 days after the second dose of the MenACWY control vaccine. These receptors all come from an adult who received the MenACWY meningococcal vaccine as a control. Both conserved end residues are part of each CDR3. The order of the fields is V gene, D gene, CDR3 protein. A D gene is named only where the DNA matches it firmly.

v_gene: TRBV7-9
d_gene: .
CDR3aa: CASGRTDLLGEQYF

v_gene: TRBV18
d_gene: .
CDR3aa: CASSPDRGYEQFF

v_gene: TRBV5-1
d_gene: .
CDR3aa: CASRSGISTDTQYF

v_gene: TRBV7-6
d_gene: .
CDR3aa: CASSPSRTTTDTQYF

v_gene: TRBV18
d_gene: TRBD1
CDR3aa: CASSLDRVNEKLFF

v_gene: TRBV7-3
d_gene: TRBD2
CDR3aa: CASSFGLAGSGELFF

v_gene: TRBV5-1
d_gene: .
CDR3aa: CASSLEGGGTDTQYF

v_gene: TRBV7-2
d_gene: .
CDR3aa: CASSQGEGGVPNQPQHF

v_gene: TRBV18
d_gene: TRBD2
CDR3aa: CASSPQTSGGELFF

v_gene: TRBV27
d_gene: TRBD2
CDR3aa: CASSMTSGRLSSYNEQFF

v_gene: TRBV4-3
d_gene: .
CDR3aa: CASGQGPLTPLHF

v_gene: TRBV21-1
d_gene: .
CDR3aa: CASSVRYGYTF

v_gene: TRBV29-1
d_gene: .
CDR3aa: CSVIGLIQRYNEQFF

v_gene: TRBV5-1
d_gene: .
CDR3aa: CASRDEVFGGAGELFF

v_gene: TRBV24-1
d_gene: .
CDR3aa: CATTTGGGTDTQYF

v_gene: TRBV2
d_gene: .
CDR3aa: CATLGNEQFF

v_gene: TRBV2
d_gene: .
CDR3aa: CASSEISGNTGELFF

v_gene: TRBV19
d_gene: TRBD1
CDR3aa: CASSTPGQGNEKLFF

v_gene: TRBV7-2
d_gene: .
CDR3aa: CASSLVLGTLSTSYEQYF

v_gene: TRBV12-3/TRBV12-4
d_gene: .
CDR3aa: CASKGEPQGEQYF

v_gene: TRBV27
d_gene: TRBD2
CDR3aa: CASQGSGNEQYF

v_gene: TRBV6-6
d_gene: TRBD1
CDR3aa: CASTPGQGNQPQHF

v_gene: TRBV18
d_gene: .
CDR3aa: CASSPPEGWGTEAFF

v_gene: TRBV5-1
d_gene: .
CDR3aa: CASSDGTNNEQFF

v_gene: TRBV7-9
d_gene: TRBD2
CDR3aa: CASSPNPPLAGQETQYF

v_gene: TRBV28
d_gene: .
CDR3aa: CASSSLGGGETQYF

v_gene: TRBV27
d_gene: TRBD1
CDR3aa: CASSFAGGLVDSPLHF

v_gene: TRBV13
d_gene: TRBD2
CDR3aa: CASSLGTSAYNEQFF

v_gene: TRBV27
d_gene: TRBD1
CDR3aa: CASSMRPKLGQGTNNEQFF